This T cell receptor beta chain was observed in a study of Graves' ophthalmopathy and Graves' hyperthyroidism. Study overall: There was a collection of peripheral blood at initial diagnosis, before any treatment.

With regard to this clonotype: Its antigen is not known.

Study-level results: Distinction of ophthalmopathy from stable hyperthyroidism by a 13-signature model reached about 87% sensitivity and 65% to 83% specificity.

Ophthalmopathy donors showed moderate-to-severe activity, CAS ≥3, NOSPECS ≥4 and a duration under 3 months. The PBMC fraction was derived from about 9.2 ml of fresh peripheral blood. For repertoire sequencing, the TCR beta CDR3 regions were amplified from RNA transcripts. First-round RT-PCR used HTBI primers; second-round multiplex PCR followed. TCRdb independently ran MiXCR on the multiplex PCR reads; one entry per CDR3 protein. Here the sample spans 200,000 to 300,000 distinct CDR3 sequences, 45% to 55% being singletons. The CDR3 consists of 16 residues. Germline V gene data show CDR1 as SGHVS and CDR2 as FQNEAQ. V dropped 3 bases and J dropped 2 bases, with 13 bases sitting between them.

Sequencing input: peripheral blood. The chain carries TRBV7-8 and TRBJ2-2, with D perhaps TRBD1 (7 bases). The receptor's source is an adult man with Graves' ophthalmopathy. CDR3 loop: CASSFWRGQNTGELFF. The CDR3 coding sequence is TGTGCCAGCAGCTTTTGGAGGGGGCAAAACACCGGGGAGCTGTTTTTT.